These T cell receptor beta chains were read from a single sample in a study of blood T cell repertoires in COVID-19. Clones were sequenced by immunoSEQ multiplex PCR, and TCRdb holds only the in-frame ones, with some missing. The sample comprises around 110,000 clones, around 88% of which are singletons, and 6.8% rests with the top ten. Sequenced input: peripheral blood. These receptor sequences come from a man aged 45-65 years with active or convalescent COVID-19. Each CDR3 is given with its conserved first and last residue. The order of the fields is CDR3 DNA, CDR3 protein, V gene, D gene, J gene, clone size. D genes are given only for firm matches. Size is omitted from some rows. Given values are once, few, many or a class for expanded clones.

CDR3 DNA: TGTGCCAGTATGACAGGGGGCATCAGCAATCAGCCCCAGCATTTT; CDR3 protein: CASMTGGISNQPQHF; V gene: TRBV19; D gene: TRBD1; J gene: TRBJ1-5; clone size: few
CDR3 DNA: TGTGCCAGTGGTGCACAGAAGAATGAAAAACTGTTTTTT; CDR3 protein: CASGAQKNEKLFF; V gene: TRBV19; D gene: NA; J gene: TRBJ1-4; clone size: NA
CDR3 DNA: TGTGCCAGCAGCCCACGAGGGGGACAGCTAATGAACACTGAAGCTTTCTTT; CDR3 protein: CASSPRGGQLMNTEAFF; V gene: TRBV7-9; D gene: TRBD1; J gene: TRBJ1-1; clone size: NA
CDR3 DNA: TGTGCCAGCAGCTTAATCGAGGGGGCGAGCACTGAAGCTTTCTTT; CDR3 protein: CASSLIEGASTEAFF; V gene: TRBV7-8; D gene: TRBD1; J gene: TRBJ1-1; clone size: NA
CDR3 DNA: TGTGCCAGCAGGAACGGGGGAGGGTTTGATCAGCCCCAGCATTTT; CDR3 protein: CASRNGGGFDQPQHF; V gene: TRBV28; D gene: NA; J gene: TRBJ1-5; clone size: NA
CDR3 DNA: TGTGCCAGTAGTAACGGACAAATGAACACTGAAGCTTTCTTT; CDR3 protein: CASSNGQMNTEAFF; V gene: TRBV19; D gene: NA; J gene: TRBJ1-1; clone size: NA
CDR3 DNA: TGTGCCAGCAGCCAAGAAACAGGGGGTTCCTATGGCTACACCTTC; CDR3 protein: CASSQETGGSYGYTF; V gene: TRBV4-2; D gene: TRBD1; J gene: TRBJ1-2; clone size: NA
CDR3 DNA: TGTGCCATCAGCCTCCAGGACAGGGATGGTGAAGCTTTCTTT; CDR3 protein: CAISLQDRDGEAFF; V gene: TRBV10-3; D gene: TRBD1; J gene: TRBJ1-1; clone size: NA
CDR3 DNA: TGTGCCAGCAGCTTATCAAGGGGGATGGGGGAGACCCAGTACTTC; CDR3 protein: CASSLSRGMGETQYF; V gene: TRBV13; D gene: NA; J gene: TRBJ2-5; clone size: once
CDR3 DNA: TGTGCCAGCAGCGTAGATAACACAGATACGCAGTATTTT; CDR3 protein: CASSVDNTDTQYF; V gene: TRBV9; D gene: NA; J gene: TRBJ2-3; clone size: NA
CDR3 DNA: TGTGCCAGCAGCTTGTCCCGTCCTAGCGGGTATCCGTACGAGCAGTACTTC; CDR3 protein: CASSLSRPSGYPYEQYF; V gene: TRBV7-9; D gene: TRBD2; J gene: TRBJ2-7; clone size: NA
CDR3 DNA: TGTGCCAGCACGCTCCTACAGGGGAACTATGGCTACACCTTC; CDR3 protein: CASTLLQGNYGYTF; V gene: TRBV6-6; D gene: TRBD1; J gene: TRBJ1-2; clone size: NA
CDR3 DNA: TGTGCCAGCAGTTTATTTGCTAATCGCGACTATGGCTACACCTTC; CDR3 protein: CASSLFANRDYGYTF; V gene: TRBV28; D gene: NA; J gene: TRBJ1-2; clone size: NA
CDR3 DNA: TGTGCCAGCAGTCCCATGCTGGACAGGGGGCACTATGGCTACACCTTC; CDR3 protein: CASSPMLDRGHYGYTF; V gene: TRBV6-2/TRBV6-3; D gene: TRBD1; J gene: TRBJ1-2; clone size: NA
CDR3 DNA: TGTGCCAGCAGCCCGGTCCGCGGTTCCGACGAGCAGTACTTC; CDR3 protein: CASSPVRGSDEQYF; V gene: TRBV21-1; D gene: NA; J gene: TRBJ2-7; clone size: NA
CDR3 DNA: TGTGCCAGCAGTGGGCCGGGACAACAAGAGACCCAGTACTTC; CDR3 protein: CASSGPGQQETQYF; V gene: TRBV2; D gene: NA; J gene: TRBJ2-5; clone size: NA
CDR3 DNA: TGCAGCGTTGAAAACCAGGGAGGCTATGGCTACACCTTC; CDR3 protein: CSVENQGGYGYTF; V gene: TRBV29-1; D gene: NA; J gene: TRBJ1-2; clone size: few
CDR3 DNA: TGCGCCAGCAGTGAGCAGGGTAAAAAGGAGACCCAGTACTTC; CDR3 protein: CASSEQGKKETQYF; V gene: TRBV10-2; D gene: NA; J gene: TRBJ2-5; clone size: once
CDR3 DNA: TGTGCCAGCAGCACATACAGGGGTTTTACTGAAGCTTTCTTT; CDR3 protein: CASSTYRGFTEAFF; V gene: TRBV3-1/TRBV3-2; D gene: TRBD1; J gene: TRBJ1-1; clone size: NA
CDR3 DNA: TGTGCCAGCTCGCCAGGGGCCAGTCCTAATGAAAAACTGTTTTTT; CDR3 protein: CASSPGASPNEKLFF; V gene: TRBV18; D gene: NA; J gene: TRBJ1-4; clone size: once
CDR3 DNA: TGCGCCAGCAGCTTTAGCGAAAACTATGGCTACACCTTC; CDR3 protein: CASSFSENYGYTF; V gene: TRBV5-1; D gene: NA; J gene: TRBJ1-2; clone size: NA
CDR3 DNA: TGTGCCAGCAGCTCAACGGACAGGGGAGGGACTGAAGCTTTCTTT; CDR3 protein: CASSSTDRGGTEAFF; V gene: TRBV28; D gene: TRBD1; J gene: TRBJ1-1; clone size: NA
CDR3 DNA: TGTGCCAGCAGCCACCGCGGCGCGGGGCTTGGGCAGTACTTC; CDR3 protein: CASSHRGAGLGQYF; V gene: TRBV3-1/TRBV3-2; D gene: NA; J gene: TRBJ2-7; clone size: NA
CDR3 DNA: TGCGCCAGCAGCCAAGTTATTGTGACTAGGGGAAGCTTAACGAACACCGGGGAGCTGTTTTTT; CDR3 protein: CASSQVIVTRGSLTNTGELFF; V gene: TRBV4-3; D gene: NA; J gene: TRBJ2-2; clone size: NA
CDR3 DNA: TGTGCCAGCAGCTCAGCGGGAGGGCCTAGAGATACGCAGTATTTT; CDR3 protein: CASSSAGGPRDTQYF; V gene: TRBV7-8; D gene: TRBD2; J gene: TRBJ2-3; clone size: few
CDR3 DNA: TGTGCCAGCGGACTAGCGGGAGGATCCTACAATGAGCAGTTCTTC; CDR3 protein: CASGLAGGSYNEQFF; V gene: TRBV28; D gene: TRBD2; J gene: TRBJ2-1; clone size: NA
CDR3 DNA: TGTGCCAGCAGCTTAAGGCCCGGGAGCGGTAACAATGAGCAGTTCTTC; CDR3 protein: CASSLRPGSGNNEQFF; V gene: TRBV11-3; D gene: NA; J gene: TRBJ2-1; clone size: once
CDR3 DNA: TGCGCCAGCAATGACCCCACGGGGTACGAGCAGTACTTC; CDR3 protein: CASNDPTGYEQYF; V gene: TRBV10-2; D gene: NA; J gene: TRBJ2-7; clone size: NA
CDR3 DNA: TGTGCCAGCAGAGCCTGGGACAGGGGGCTGCACGAGCAGTACTTC; CDR3 protein: CASRAWDRGLHEQYF; V gene: TRBV3-1/TRBV3-2; D gene: TRBD1; J gene: TRBJ2-7; clone size: NA
CDR3 DNA: TGTGCCAGCAGCGGGGGGGAGGAGCAGTACTTC; CDR3 protein: CASSGGEEQYF; V gene: TRBV5-4; D gene: TRBD2; J gene: TRBJ2-7; clone size: NA
CDR3 DNA: TGTGCCAGCAGTTTTCAGGGTCATCATCCCCAGCATTTT; CDR3 protein: CASSFQGHHPQHF; V gene: TRBV28; D gene: NA; J gene: TRBJ1-5; clone size: NA
CDR3 DNA: TGTGCCAGTAGTATAAACGGAGGCAGTGACATCGGTGGCTACACCTTC; CDR3 protein: CASSINGGSDIGGYTF; V gene: TRBV19; D gene: NA; J gene: TRBJ1-2; clone size: NA
CDR3 DNA: TGTGCCAGCAGCCTCGGACAGGCCTCTGGAAACACCATATATTTT; CDR3 protein: CASSLGQASGNTIYF; V gene: TRBV7-6; D gene: TRBD1; J gene: TRBJ1-3; clone size: NA
CDR3 DNA: TGTGCCAGCAGCCCCCGGACAGGGATCGAGCAGTACTTC; CDR3 protein: CASSPRTGIEQYF; V gene: TRBV7-8; D gene: TRBD1; J gene: TRBJ2-7; clone size: NA
CDR3 DNA: TGCGCCAGCAGGGAGGACGGGTGGGACCAAGAGACCCAGTACTTC; CDR3 protein: CASREDGWDQETQYF; V gene: TRBV5-1; D gene: NA; J gene: TRBJ2-5; clone size: NA
CDR3 DNA: TGTGCCAGCAGTTGGGGCGGCACAGATACGCAGTATTTT; CDR3 protein: CASSWGGTDTQYF; V gene: TRBV28; D gene: NA; J gene: TRBJ2-3; clone size: NA
CDR3 DNA: TGTGCCAGCAGCCCCCGACTAGCGATAAGCTCCTACGAGCAGTACTTC; CDR3 protein: CASSPRLAISSYEQYF; V gene: TRBV6-2/TRBV6-3; D gene: TRBD2; J gene: TRBJ2-7; clone size: NA
CDR3 DNA: TGTGCCAGCAGCTTAGCGCCTGTTACTAGCTCCTACAATGAGCAGTTCTTC; CDR3 protein: CASSLAPVTSSYNEQFF; V gene: TRBV7-6; D gene: NA; J gene: TRBJ2-1; clone size: NA
CDR3 DNA: TGTGCCTCCTCAAGGGGACAGGGGATCAATGAGCAGTTCTTC; CDR3 protein: CASSRGQGINEQFF; V gene: TRBV10-3; D gene: TRBD1; J gene: TRBJ2-1; clone size: NA
CDR3 DNA: TGTGCCAGTAGTGTTATAGCGGGAGGGCCCGCAGATACGCAGTATTTT; CDR3 protein: CASSVIAGGPADTQYF; V gene: TRBV19; D gene: TRBD2; J gene: TRBJ2-3; clone size: NA
CDR3 DNA: TGTGCCAGCAGCCCCCCTAATCAGCCCCAGCATTTT; CDR3 protein: CASSPPNQPQHF; V gene: TRBV6-5; D gene: NA; J gene: TRBJ1-5; clone size: NA
CDR3 DNA: TGCGCCAGCGGCCAGGGGGACGCCTACGAGCAGTACTTC; CDR3 protein: CASGQGDAYEQYF; V gene: TRBV10-2; D gene: TRBD1; J gene: TRBJ2-7; clone size: NA
CDR3 DNA: TGCAGCGGGGGGACAGGGGCCGACACCATATATTTT; CDR3 protein: CSGGTGADTIYF; V gene: TRBV29-1; D gene: TRBD1; J gene: TRBJ1-3; clone size: NA
CDR3 DNA: TGTGCCACCAGTGACCCAACAGGGGTGAGCGGGGAGCTGTTTTTT; CDR3 protein: CATSDPTGVSGELFF; V gene: TRBV24-1; D gene: TRBD1; J gene: TRBJ2-2; clone size: NA
CDR3 DNA: TGTGCCAGTAGTATAGTTGAGGGTAACGAGCAGTACTTC; CDR3 protein: CASSIVEGNEQYF; V gene: TRBV19; D gene: NA; J gene: TRBJ2-7; clone size: NA
CDR3 DNA: TGTGCCAGCAGCTTGAGGGCGGGGCCCCAAGAGACCCAGTACTTC; CDR3 protein: CASSLRAGPQETQYF; V gene: TRBV13; D gene: NA; J gene: TRBJ2-5; clone size: once
CDR3 DNA: TGTGCCAGCAGGTCCGGGACTAGCGGGGGAAATGAGCAGTTCTTC; CDR3 protein: CASRSGTSGGNEQFF; V gene: TRBV11-2; D gene: TRBD2; J gene: TRBJ2-1; clone size: NA
CDR3 DNA: TGTGCCAGCAGCACCGGGTTGAACAATGAGCAGTTCTTC; CDR3 protein: CASSTGLNNEQFF; V gene: TRBV7-9; D gene: NA; J gene: TRBJ2-1; clone size: NA
CDR3 DNA: TGTGCCAGCAGCCAAGACGGGGGGGGCTATGGCTACACCTTC; CDR3 protein: CASSQDGGGYGYTF; V gene: TRBV3-1/TRBV3-2; D gene: NA; J gene: TRBJ1-2; clone size: NA
CDR3 DNA: TGCAGCGTTGAGGAGCGTGGGGCTTTGAACACCGGGGAGCTGTTTTTT; CDR3 protein: CSVEERGALNTGELFF; V gene: TRBV29-1; D gene: NA; J gene: TRBJ2-2; clone size: NA
CDR3 DNA: TGTGCCAGCAGTTTAGTAGATCAGCCCCAGCATTTT; CDR3 protein: CASSLVDQPQHF; V gene: TRBV12-3/TRBV12-4; D gene: NA; J gene: TRBJ1-5; clone size: NA
CDR3 DNA: TGTGCCAGCAGCCGACGACAGGGCTCGAACACTGAAGCTTTCTTT; CDR3 protein: CASSRRQGSNTEAFF; V gene: TRBV7-8; D gene: TRBD1; J gene: TRBJ1-1; clone size: NA
CDR3 DNA: TGTGCCAGCAGCTTAAGTGGGACAGGGTCCTACGAGCAGTACTTC; CDR3 protein: CASSLSGTGSYEQYF; V gene: TRBV7-2; D gene: TRBD1; J gene: TRBJ2-7; clone size: NA